This T cell receptor beta chain was sequenced during a study of Graves' ophthalmopathy and Graves' hyperthyroidism. For repertoire sequencing, the TCR beta CDR3 regions were amplified from RNA transcripts. Investigators did first-round RT-PCR with HTBI primers, then second-round multiplex PCR. TCRdb fed the multiplex PCR reads into MiXCR, producing one record per CDR3 protein. The profile covers about 500,000 distinct CDR3 sequences, with around 14% appearing a single time and about 10% taken by the ten largest. This CDR3 spans 13 amino acids. Germline V CDR1 and CDR2: SNHLY, FYNNEI. Deletions cut 3 bases from V and 4 bases from J, with 7 bases between. Donors with ophthalmopathy: moderate-to-severe activity, CAS ≥3, NOSPECS ≥4, duration under 3 months. This clonotype was seen many times.

The TCR sequence derives from a woman aged 25 to 39 with Graves' ophthalmopathy. The material sequenced was blood. This chain connects TRBV2 to TRBJ1-5; D is ambiguous. The CDR3 region has the DNA TGTGCCAGCAGTGAGCCGGGGAATCAGCCCCAGCATTTT. This gives the protein CASSEPGNQPQHF.